This T cell receptor (beta chain) was recorded in a study of blood T cell repertoires in COVID-19. Looking at the study overall: Samples representing acute and convalescent COVID-19 were sourced from the United States, Italy and Spain. T cells, B-cell-depleted T cells, or PBMCs provided the cDNA or gDNA that served as material.

The CDR3 has 14 residues. The ends were cut back, 2 bases at V and 5 bases at J, with 13 bases in the middle. The germline gives CDR1 MNHEY, CDR2 SMNVEV (reference sequence). Original data processing: Amplifying reference gene primers gave estimates of nucleated cell counts. TCRdb keeps only in-frame clones here, not all; method: immunoSEQ multiplex PCR. V and J calls and clone size come straight from that table; D and trimming were deduced from the DNA. The table has under 85,000 clones, about 81% seen once; the top ten hold around 14%. The sample was peripheral blood. The source of this sequence is a man older than 75 with acute or convalescent COVID-19. The chain employs TRBV27 and TRBJ2-7; a weak D match, TRBD1 (6 bases). CDR3 sequence: CASSLRDRFHEQYF. The DNA for the CDR3 is TGTGCCAGCAGTTTACGAGACAGGTTCCACGAGCAGTACTTC.